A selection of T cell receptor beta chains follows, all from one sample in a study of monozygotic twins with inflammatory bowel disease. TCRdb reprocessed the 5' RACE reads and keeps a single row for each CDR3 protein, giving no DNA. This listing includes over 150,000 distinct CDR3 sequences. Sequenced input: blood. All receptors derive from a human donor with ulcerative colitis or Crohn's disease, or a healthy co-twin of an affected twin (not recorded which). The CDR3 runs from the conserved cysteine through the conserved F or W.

CDR3 protein: CASSLDFRLEETQYF; V gene: TRBV5-1; J gene: TRBJ2-5
CDR3 protein: CATSDLGGGSNEQFF; V gene: TRBV24-1; J gene: TRBJ2-1
CDR3 protein: CASSNSGLGQFF; V gene: TRBV7-8; J gene: TRBJ2-1
CDR3 protein: CATGQPANEQYF; V gene: TRBV28; J gene: TRBJ2-7
CDR3 protein: CASSLGGQSYNSPLHF; V gene: TRBV5-4; J gene: TRBJ1-6
CDR3 protein: CSARLAGGRVLYNEQFF; V gene: TRBV20-1; J gene: TRBJ2-1
CDR3 protein: CSVGAGTEQYF; V gene: TRBV29-1; J gene: TRBJ2-7
CDR3 protein: CASSLTGGASPKGETQYF; V gene: TRBV12-3/TRBV12-4; J gene: TRBJ2-5
CDR3 protein: CASTPGLESLETQYF; V gene: TRBV5-6; J gene: TRBJ2-5
CDR3 protein: CASSLALAGGSYNEQFF; V gene: TRBV5-1; J gene: TRBJ2-1
CDR3 protein: CASSESAGSYNEQFF; V gene: TRBV6-1; J gene: TRBJ2-1
CDR3 protein: CSATGTSLEEQFF; V gene: TRBV20-1; J gene: TRBJ2-1
CDR3 protein: CASSKALAQDTQYF; V gene: TRBV7-2; J gene: TRBJ2-3
CDR3 protein: CASSTGYQPQHF; V gene: TRBV12-3/TRBV12-4; J gene: TRBJ1-5
CDR3 protein: CASSSFRGAYEQYF; V gene: TRBV27; J gene: TRBJ2-7
CDR3 protein: CSARDPSGRGGVYEQYF; V gene: TRBV20-1; J gene: TRBJ2-7
CDR3 protein: CSAPRVSGANVLTF; V gene: TRBV20-1; J gene: TRBJ2-6
CDR3 protein: CSASTGEAYEQYF; V gene: TRBV20-1; J gene: TRBJ2-7
CDR3 protein: CASSLAGASTDTQYF; V gene: TRBV7-6; J gene: TRBJ2-3
CDR3 protein: CASSLSGASSYNSPLHF; V gene: TRBV5-6; J gene: TRBJ1-6
CDR3 protein: CASRMERSGANVLTF; V gene: TRBV3-1; J gene: TRBJ2-6
CDR3 protein: CSARALRNQPQHF; V gene: TRBV20-1; J gene: TRBJ1-5
CDR3 protein: CASSDGIGFEAFF; V gene: TRBV6-1; J gene: TRBJ1-1